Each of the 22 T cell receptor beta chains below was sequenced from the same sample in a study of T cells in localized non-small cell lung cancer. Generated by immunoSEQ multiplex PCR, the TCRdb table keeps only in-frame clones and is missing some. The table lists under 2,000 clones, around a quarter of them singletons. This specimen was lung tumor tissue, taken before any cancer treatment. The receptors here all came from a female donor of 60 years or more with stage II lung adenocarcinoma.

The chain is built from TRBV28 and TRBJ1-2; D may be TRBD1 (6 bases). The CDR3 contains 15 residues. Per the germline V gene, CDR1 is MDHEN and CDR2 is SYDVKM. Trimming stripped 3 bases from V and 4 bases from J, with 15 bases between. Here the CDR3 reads CASSFETGTPYGYTF. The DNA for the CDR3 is TGTGCCAGCAGTTTTGAAACAGGGACGCCCTATGGCTACACCTTC.

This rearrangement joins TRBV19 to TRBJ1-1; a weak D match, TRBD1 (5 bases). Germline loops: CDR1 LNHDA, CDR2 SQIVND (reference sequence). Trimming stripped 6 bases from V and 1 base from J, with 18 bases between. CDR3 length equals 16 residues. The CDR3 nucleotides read TGTGCCAGTAGCGCATCCGGCCGGGGGGGGAACACTGAAGCTTTCTTT. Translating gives CASSASGRGGNTEAFF. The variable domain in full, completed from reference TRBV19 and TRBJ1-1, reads DGGITQSPKYLFRKEGQNVTLSCEQNLNHDAMYWYRQDPGQGLRLIYYSQIVNDFQKGDIAEGYSVSREKKESFPLTVTSAQKNPTAFYLCASSASGRGGNTEAFFGQGTRLTVV.

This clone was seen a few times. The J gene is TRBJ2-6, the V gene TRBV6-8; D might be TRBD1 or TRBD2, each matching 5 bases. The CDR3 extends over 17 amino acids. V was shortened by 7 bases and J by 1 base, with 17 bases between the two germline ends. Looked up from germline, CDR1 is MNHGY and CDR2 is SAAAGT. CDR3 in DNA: TGTGCCAGCACCCGGGACGGAGCCGAATCTGGGGCCAACGTCCTGACTTTC. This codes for CASTRDGAESGANVLTF.

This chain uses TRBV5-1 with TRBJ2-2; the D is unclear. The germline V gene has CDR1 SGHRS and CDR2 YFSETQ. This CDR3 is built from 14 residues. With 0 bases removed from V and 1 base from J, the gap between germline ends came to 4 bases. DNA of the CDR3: TGCGCCAGCAGCTTGGGAGGGAACACCGGGGAGCTGTTTTTT. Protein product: CASSLGGNTGELFF.

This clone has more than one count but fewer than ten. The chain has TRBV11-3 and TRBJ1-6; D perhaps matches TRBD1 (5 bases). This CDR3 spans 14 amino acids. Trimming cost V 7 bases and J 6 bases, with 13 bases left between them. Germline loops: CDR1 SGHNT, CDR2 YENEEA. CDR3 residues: CASTVGRSNSPLHF. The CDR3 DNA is TGTGCCAGCACTGTGGGACGGTCTAATTCACCCCTCCACTTT.

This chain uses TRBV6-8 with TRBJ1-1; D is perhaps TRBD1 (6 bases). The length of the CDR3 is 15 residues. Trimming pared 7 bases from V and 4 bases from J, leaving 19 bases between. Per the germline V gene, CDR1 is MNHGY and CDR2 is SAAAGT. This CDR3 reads CASTKNQGSGTEAFF. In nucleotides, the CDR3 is TGTGCCAGCACCAAAAACCAGGGGAGTGGCACTGAAGCTTTCTTT.

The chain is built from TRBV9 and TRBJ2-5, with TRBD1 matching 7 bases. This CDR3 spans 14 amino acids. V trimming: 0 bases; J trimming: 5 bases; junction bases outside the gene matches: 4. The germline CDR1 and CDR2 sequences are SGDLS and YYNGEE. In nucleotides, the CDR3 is TGTGCCAGCAGCGTAGGACCCAGGGGGGAGACCCAGTACTTC. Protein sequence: CASSVGPRGETQYF.

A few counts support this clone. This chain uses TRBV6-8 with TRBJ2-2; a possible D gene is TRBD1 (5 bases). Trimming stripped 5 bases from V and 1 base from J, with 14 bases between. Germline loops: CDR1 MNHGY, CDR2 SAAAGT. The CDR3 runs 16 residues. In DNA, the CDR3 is TGTGCCAGCAGTCACTTCGAGACAGTGAACACCGGGGAGCTGTTTTTT. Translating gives CASSHFETVNTGELFF.

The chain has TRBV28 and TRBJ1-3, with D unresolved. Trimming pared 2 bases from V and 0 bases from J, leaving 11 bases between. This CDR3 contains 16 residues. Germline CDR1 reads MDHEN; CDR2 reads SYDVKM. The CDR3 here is CASSLIGSNSGNTIYF. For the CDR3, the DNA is TGTGCCAGCAGTTTAATTGGGAGCAACTCTGGAAACACCATATATTTT. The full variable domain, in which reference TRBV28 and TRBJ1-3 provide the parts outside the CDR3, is DVKVTQSSRYLVKRTGEKVFLECVQDMDHENMFWYRQDPGLGLRLIYFSYDVKMKEKGDIPEGYSVSREKKERFSLILESASTNQTSMYLCASSLIGSNSGNTIYFGEGSWLTVV.

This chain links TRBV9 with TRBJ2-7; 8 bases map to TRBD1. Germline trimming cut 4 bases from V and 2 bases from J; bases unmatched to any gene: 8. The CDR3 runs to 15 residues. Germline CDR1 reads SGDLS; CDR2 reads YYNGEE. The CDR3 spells CASSQATGATYEQYF. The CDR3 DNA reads TGTGCCAGCAGCCAAGCGACAGGGGCGACCTACGAGCAGTACTTC.

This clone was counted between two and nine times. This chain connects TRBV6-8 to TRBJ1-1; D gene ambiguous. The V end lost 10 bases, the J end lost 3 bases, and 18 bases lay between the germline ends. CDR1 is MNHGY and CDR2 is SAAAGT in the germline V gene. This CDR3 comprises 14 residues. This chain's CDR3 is CAIRRARGDTEAFF. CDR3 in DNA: TGTGCCATCAGAAGGGCTCGCGGCGACACTGAAGCTTTCTTT.

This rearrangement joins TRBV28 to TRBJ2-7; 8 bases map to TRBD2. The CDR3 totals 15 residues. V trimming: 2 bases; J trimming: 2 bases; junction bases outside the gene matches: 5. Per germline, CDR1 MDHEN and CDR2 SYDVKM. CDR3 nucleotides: TGTGCCAGCAGTTTAGTGACTAGCGATACCTACGAGCAGTACTTC. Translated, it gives CASSLVTSDTYEQYF. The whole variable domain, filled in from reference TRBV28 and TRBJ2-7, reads DVKVTQSSRYLVKRTGEKVFLECVQDMDHENMFWYRQDPGLGLRLIYFSYDVKMKEKGDIPEGYSVSREKKERFSLILESASTNQTSMYLCASSLVTSDTYEQYFGPGTRLTVT.

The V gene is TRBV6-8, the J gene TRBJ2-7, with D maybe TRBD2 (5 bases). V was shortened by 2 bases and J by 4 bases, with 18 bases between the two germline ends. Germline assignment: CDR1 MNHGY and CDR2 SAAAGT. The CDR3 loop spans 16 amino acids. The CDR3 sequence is CASSYASLGSGYEQYF. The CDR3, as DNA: TGTGCCAGCAGTTACGCCTCCCTGGGCTCGGGATACGAGCAGTACTTC.

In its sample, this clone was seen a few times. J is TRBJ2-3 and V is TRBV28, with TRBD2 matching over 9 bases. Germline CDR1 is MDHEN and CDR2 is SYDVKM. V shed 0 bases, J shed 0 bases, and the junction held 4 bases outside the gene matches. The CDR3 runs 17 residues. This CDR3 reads CASSLWASGTSTDTQYF. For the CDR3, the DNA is TGTGCCAGCAGTTTATGGGCTAGCGGGACTAGCACAGATACGCAGTATTTT.

The CDR3 spells CASLPRTAGTDTQYF. The CDR3, as DNA: TGTGCCAGTTTACCTCGGACAGCGGGGACAGATACGCAGTATTTT. The V call is TRBV12-2, the J call TRBJ2-3; the table assigns TRBD2, which was not confirmed against the DNA. TRBV12-2 is flagged as a pseudogene. The CDR3 spans 15 residues.

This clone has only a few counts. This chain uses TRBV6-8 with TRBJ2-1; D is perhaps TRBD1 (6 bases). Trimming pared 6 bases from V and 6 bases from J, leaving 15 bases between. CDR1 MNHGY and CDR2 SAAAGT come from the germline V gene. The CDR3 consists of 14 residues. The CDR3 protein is CASRSGDGGNEQFF. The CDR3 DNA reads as TGTGCCAGCAGGTCAGGGGATGGGGGCAATGAGCAGTTCTTC.

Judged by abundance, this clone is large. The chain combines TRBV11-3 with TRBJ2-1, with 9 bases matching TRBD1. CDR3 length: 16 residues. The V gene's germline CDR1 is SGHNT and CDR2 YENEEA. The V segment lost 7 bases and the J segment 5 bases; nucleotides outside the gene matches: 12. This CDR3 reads CASNPAQTGGDNEQFF. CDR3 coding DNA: TGTGCCAGCAACCCGGCCCAGACAGGGGGGGACAATGAGCAGTTCTTC.

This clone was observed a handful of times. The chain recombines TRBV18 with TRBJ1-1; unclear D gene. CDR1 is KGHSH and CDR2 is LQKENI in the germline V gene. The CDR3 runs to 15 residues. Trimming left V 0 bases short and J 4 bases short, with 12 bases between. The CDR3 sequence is CASSPPADVVTEAFF. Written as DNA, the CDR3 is TGTGCCAGCTCACCACCTGCGGACGTGGTCACTGAAGCTTTCTTT.

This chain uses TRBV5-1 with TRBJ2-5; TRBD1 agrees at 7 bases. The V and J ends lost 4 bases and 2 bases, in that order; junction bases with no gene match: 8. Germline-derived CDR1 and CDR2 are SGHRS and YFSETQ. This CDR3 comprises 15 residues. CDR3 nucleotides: TGCGCCAGCAGCAAGATTGGGGACAGTCAAGAGACCCAGTACTTC. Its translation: CASSKIGDSQETQYF.

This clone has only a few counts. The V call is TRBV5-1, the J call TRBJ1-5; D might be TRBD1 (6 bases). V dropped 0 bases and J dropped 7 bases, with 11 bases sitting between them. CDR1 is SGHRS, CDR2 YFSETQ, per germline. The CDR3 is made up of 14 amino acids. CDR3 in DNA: TGCGCCAGCAGCTTGGAAGGGGGAGGACAGCCCCAGCATTTT. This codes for CASSLEGGGQPQHF.

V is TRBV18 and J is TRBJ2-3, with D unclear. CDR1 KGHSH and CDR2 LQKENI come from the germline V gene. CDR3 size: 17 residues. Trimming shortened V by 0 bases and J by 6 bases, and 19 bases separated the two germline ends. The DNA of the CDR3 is TGTGCCAGCTCACCACCCATGAACGTGTTGCGCTCTGATACGCAGTATTTT. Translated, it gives CASSPPMNVLRSDTQYF.

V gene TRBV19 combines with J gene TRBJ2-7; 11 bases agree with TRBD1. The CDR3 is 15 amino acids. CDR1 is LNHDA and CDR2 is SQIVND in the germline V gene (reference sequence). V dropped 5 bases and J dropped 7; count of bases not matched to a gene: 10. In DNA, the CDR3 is TGTGCCAGTAGTGGAGACCGGGACAGGGGGTCTGAGCAGTACTTC. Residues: CASSGDRDRGSEQYF.